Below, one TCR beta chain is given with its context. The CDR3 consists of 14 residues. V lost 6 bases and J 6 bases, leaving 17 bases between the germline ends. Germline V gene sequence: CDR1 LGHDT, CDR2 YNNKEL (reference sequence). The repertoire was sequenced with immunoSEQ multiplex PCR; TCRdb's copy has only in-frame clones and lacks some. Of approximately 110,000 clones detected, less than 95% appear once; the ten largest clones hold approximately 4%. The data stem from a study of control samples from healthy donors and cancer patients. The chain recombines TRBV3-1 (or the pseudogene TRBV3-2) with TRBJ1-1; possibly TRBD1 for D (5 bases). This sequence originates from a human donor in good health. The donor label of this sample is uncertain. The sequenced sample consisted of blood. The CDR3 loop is CASSKSGGNPEAFF. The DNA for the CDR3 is TGTGCCAGCAGTAAGAGCGGGGGAAACCCTGAAGCTTTCTTT.